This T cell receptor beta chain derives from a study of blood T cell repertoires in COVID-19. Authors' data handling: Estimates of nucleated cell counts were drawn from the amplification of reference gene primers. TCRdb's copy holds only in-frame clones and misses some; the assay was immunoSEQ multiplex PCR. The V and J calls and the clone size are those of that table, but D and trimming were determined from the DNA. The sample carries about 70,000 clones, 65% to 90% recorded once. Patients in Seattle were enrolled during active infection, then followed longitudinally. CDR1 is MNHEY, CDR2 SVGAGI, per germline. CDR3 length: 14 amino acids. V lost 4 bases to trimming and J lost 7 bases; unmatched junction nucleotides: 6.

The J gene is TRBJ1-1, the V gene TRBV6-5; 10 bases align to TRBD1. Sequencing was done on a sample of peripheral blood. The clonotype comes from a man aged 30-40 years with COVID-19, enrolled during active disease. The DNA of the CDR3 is TGTGCCAGCAGTTTTTCGACAGGGGGCTTTGAAGCTTTCTTT. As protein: CASSFSTGGFEAFF.